Below are 7 T cell receptor beta chains sequenced from a single sample in a study of blood T cell repertoires in COVID-19. TCRdb's copy holds only in-frame clones and misses some; the assay was immunoSEQ multiplex PCR. The sample gives nearly 80,000 clones, 80% to 85% of which show up once; 36% is in the top ten. Source material: peripheral blood. The receptor source for this set is a woman aged 70-85 years with acute or convalescent COVID-19.

The rearrangement links TRBV6-5 to TRBJ2-1; D is uncertain. The CDR3 totals 15 residues. Trimming cost V 2 bases and J 4 bases, with 12 bases left between them. Germline CDR1 is MNHEY and CDR2 is SVGAGI. The CDR3 DNA follows: TGTGCCAGCAGTTACGGTCCGGTAAAGTACAATGAGCAGTTCTTC. Residues: CASSYGPVKYNEQFF.

The chain combines TRBV6-6 with TRBJ1-6; the D gene is possibly TRBD1 (6 bases). Trimming cost V 6 bases and J 0 bases, with 21 bases left between them. The CDR3 extends over 19 amino acids. The V gene's germline CDR1 is MNHNY and CDR2 SVGAGI (reference sequence). In nucleotides, the CDR3 is TGTGCCAGCAGCTCCTCGACAGGTAGCCCAAGCTCCTATAATTCACCCCTCCACTTT. Translating it yields CASSSSTGSPSSYNSPLHF.

This chain joins TRBV9 and TRBJ2-7; TRBD2 is a possible D gene (6 bases). This CDR3 contains 13 residues. Germline CDR1 reads SGDLS; CDR2 reads YYNGEE. Trimming took 2 bases from V and 3 from J, leaving 9 bases between them. The CDR3 DNA is TGTGCCAGCAGCGTCGGCGGGGACTACGAGCAGTACTTC. It specifies CASSVGGDYEQYF.

The genes are TRBV5-1 and TRBJ1-3, with D possibly TRBD1 on 6 matching bases. The germline V gene has CDR1 SGHRS and CDR2 YFSETQ. Trimming took off 0 bases at V and 0 bases at J, with 10 bases between the two ends. This CDR3 spans 16 amino acids. The CDR3 loop is CASSLDRGGSGNTIYF. CDR3 coding DNA: TGCGCCAGCAGCTTGGACCGAGGGGGCTCTGGAAACACCATATATTTT.

This rearrangement joins TRBV5-1 to TRBJ1-6, with unresolved D. This CDR3 is 14 amino acids long. Germline-derived CDR1 and CDR2 are SGHRS and YFSETQ. Trimming shortened V by 0 bases and J by 11 bases, and 12 bases separated the two germline ends. As DNA, the CDR3 is TGCGCCAGCAGCTTGGGCTCCATTAGAGCACCCCTCCACTTT. It encodes CASSLGSIRAPLHF.

This sequence joins TRBV18 and TRBJ2-1; the match to TRBD2 covers 7 bases. CDR1 is KGHSH and CDR2 is LQKENI in the germline V gene. This CDR3 has 12 residues. CDR3 sequence (DNA): TGTGTCTCGGGGGGATCCTACAATGAGCAGTTCTTC. This encodes CVSGGSYNEQFF.

This clone was observed at least ten times. The chain joins TRBV3-1 (or the pseudogene TRBV3-2) to TRBJ2-2; 8 nucleotides align to TRBD2. Germline lookup yields CDR1 LGHDT and CDR2 YNNKEL (reference sequence). V was pared by 2 bases and J by 6 bases, with 14 bases of the junction left unmatched. This CDR3 region has 18 residues. The CDR3 DNA sequence: TGTGCCAGCAGCCAACGCTCAGCGGGAGTTGTAGGTCCCGGGGAGCTGTTTTTT. Translated, it gives CASSQRSAGVVGPGELFF.